The 22 T cell receptor beta chains reported below all come from one sample, sequenced in a study of beta chain features in type 1 diabetes. Study findings and constraints: Shorter TCRB CDR3s, moderately but significantly so, marked every one of the four CD4+ subsets in Type 1 diabetes patients.

No cognate antigen is known for these TCRs. The entirety of the isolated RNA underwent reverse transcription, so expressed TCRB transcripts were sequenced. Sequenced by immunoSEQ multiplex PCR; TCRdb stores in-frame clones only, minus some. The profile shows roughly 300,000 clones, around 15% of them singletons. Sequenced sample: naive CD4+ T cells from blood. Receptors originate from a man aged 30 to 39 with type 1 diabetes.

This clone was picked up a small number of times. CDR3 nucleotides: TGTGCCAGCAGCTTATTGGGCAGGGGTAAGGAGCAGTACTTC. This codes for CASSLLGRGKEQYF. The chain combines TRBV13 with TRBJ2-7, with D possibly TRBD1 on 6 matching bases. V lost 2 bases to trimming and J lost 7 bases, with 15 bases between them. This CDR3 has 14 residues. Germline V gives CDR1 PRHDT, CDR2 FYEKMQ (reference sequence).

This clone was seen a few times. This chain uses TRBV28 with TRBJ1-2; D possibly corresponds to TRBD1 (6 bases). The CDR3 is 11 residues long. The V gene's germline CDR1 is MDHEN and CDR2 SYDVKM. The V end lost 6 bases, the J end lost 8 bases, and 10 bases lay between the germline ends. The CDR3 loop reads CASSHRAGYTF. The CDR3 DNA reads as TGTGCCAGCAGCCACAGGGCGGGCTACACCTTC.

This chain uses TRBV6-6 with TRBJ2-1; tentatively, D is TRBD1 (6 bases). CDR1 MNHNY and CDR2 SVGAGI come from the germline V gene (reference sequence). Trimming cost V 5 bases and J 0 bases, with 11 bases left between them. The CDR3 loop spans 15 amino acids. CDR3 bases: TGTGCCAGCAGTGCCGACAGGAGCTCCTACAATGAGCAGTTCTTC. Its translation is CASSADRSSYNEQFF.

The rearrangement links TRBV28 to TRBJ1-1; maybe TRBD1 (6 bases). The CDR3 has 12 amino acids. Germline CDR1 reads MDHEN; CDR2 reads SYDVKM. V gave up 2 bases and J gave up 6 bases, with 7 bases separating them. The CDR3 spells CASSLPGAEAFF. The DNA of the CDR3 is TGTGCCAGCAGTTTACCAGGGGCTGAAGCTTTCTTT.

The rearrangement links TRBV27 to TRBJ2-7, with D tentatively TRBD1 (8 bases). The length of the CDR3 is 15 residues. Germline V CDR1 and CDR2: MNHEY, SMNVEV (reference sequence). Trimming left V 7 bases short and J 0 bases short, with 16 bases between. The CDR3 coding sequence is TGTGCCAGCACTAAACAGGGGGGGAGCTCCTACGAGCAGTACTTC. This gives the protein CASTKQGGSSYEQYF.

This clone turned up a few times. The chain combines TRBV9 with TRBJ2-3, with D maybe TRBD2 (6 bases). This CDR3 comprises 16 residues. Per germline, CDR1 SGDLS and CDR2 YYNGEE. The V and J ends lost 4 bases and 1 base respectively, with 16 bases between them. In DNA, the CDR3 is TGTGCCAGCAGCTTATACGGGACTCCAGGCACAGATACGCAGTATTTT. It encodes CASSLYGTPGTDTQYF. Full variable domain (outside the CDR3, taken from reference TRBV9 and TRBJ2-3): DSGVTQTPKHLITATGQRVTLRCSPRSGDLSVYWYQQSLDQGLQFLIQYYNGEERAKGNILERFSAQQFPDLHSELNLSSLELGDSALYFCASSLYGTPGTDTQYFGPGTRLTVL.

The V call is TRBV27, the J call TRBJ2-3; D unresolved. This CDR3 region has 14 residues. Looked up from germline, CDR1 is MNHEY and CDR2 is SMNVEV (reference sequence). The V and J ends lost 2 bases and 0 bases respectively, with 6 bases between them. The CDR3 DNA sequence: TGTGCCAGCAGTTTAGTGGAGAGCACAGATACGCAGTATTTT. Translated: CASSLVESTDTQYF.

In its sample, this clone was seen once. The rearrangement links TRBV18 to TRBJ1-1; D remains unclear. The V end was cut by 2 bases, the J end by 0 bases, with 7 bases between. The CDR3 totals 14 residues. In germline, CDR1 is KGHSH, CDR2 LQKENI. The CDR3 nucleotides read TGTGCCAGCTCACCATCTCAGATGAACACTGAAGCTTTCTTT. This codes for CASSPSQMNTEAFF.

V is TRBV2 and J is TRBJ1-1; the D is unclear. CDR3 length equals 13 residues. The V end lost 8 bases, the J end lost 3 bases, and 13 bases lay between the germline ends. The germline CDR1 and CDR2 sequences are SNHLY and FYNNEI. CDR3 region: CASQKFEDTEAFF. CDR3 sequence (DNA): TGTGCCAGCCAGAAGTTTGAGGACACTGAAGCTTTCTTT.

This clone was seen a few times. This chain connects TRBV4-1 to TRBJ1-4; 7 bases agree with TRBD1. The CDR3 runs to 15 residues. CDR1 MGHRA and CDR2 YSYEKL come from the germline V gene. Trimming at V came to 2 bases and at J to 6 bases, leaving 6 bases not matched to a gene. The CDR3 spells CASSQSGTADEKLFF. The CDR3 nucleotides read TGCGCCAGCAGCCAATCCGGGACAGCCGATGAAAAACTGTTTTTT.

The chain has TRBV11-2 and TRBJ2-7; weak D call: TRBD2 (6 bases). The CDR3 runs 14 residues. Looked up from germline, CDR1 is SGHAT and CDR2 is FQNNGV. V lost 5 bases to trimming and J lost 2 bases, with 13 bases between them. The CDR3 loop is CASSPAPGAYEQYF. CDR3 nucleotide sequence: TGTGCCAGCAGCCCGGCTCCGGGGGCCTACGAGCAGTACTTC.

The rearrangement joins TRBV7-9 to TRBJ1-4; 7 bases match TRBD1. Trimming took 0 bases from V and 0 from J; bases not matched to a gene: 7. The CDR3 is made up of 18 amino acids. The germline V gene encodes CDR1 SEHNR and CDR2 FQNEAQ (reference sequence). CDR3 protein: CASSLARTGDATNEKLFF. The CDR3 DNA reads as TGTGCCAGCAGCTTAGCGAGAACAGGGGATGCAACTAATGAAAAACTGTTTTTT.

V gene TRBV2 combines with J gene TRBJ2-3, with 7 positions matching TRBD2. Germline V gives CDR1 SNHLY, CDR2 FYNNEI. V lost 7 bases, J lost 6 bases, and 10 bases stayed unmatched. CDR3 size: 14 residues. For the CDR3, the DNA is TGTGCCAGCATTCCGGGAGGCCCCCGGGATACGCAGTATTTT. It is translated as CASIPGGPRDTQYF.

The chain combines TRBV18 with TRBJ2-2, with 7 bases aligning to TRBD1. This CDR3 has 16 residues. Per germline, CDR1 KGHSH and CDR2 LQKENI. Unmatched junction bases numbered 6, after V lost 4 bases and J lost 1 base. CDR3 sequence reads: CASSRSWTGNTGELFF. The CDR3 region has the DNA TGTGCCAGCTCACGATCCTGGACAGGGAACACCGGGGAGCTGTTTTTT. Variable domain in full (rest from reference TRBV18 and TRBJ2-2): NAGVMQNPRHLVRRRGQEARLRCSPMKGHSHVYWYRQLPEEGLKFMVYLQKENIIDESGMPKERFSAEFPKEGPSILRIQQVVRGDSAAYFCASSRSWTGNTGELFFGEGSRLTVL.

The J gene is TRBJ2-7, the V gene TRBV27; possible D gene TRBD1, 6 bases. V lost 4 bases, J lost 6 bases, and 16 bases lay in between. CDR1 is MNHEY, CDR2 SMNVEV, per germline (reference sequence). The CDR3 totals 14 residues. The CDR3 region is CASSYGPGASEQYF. In nucleotides, the CDR3 is TGTGCCAGCAGTTACGGCCCAGGGGCAAGCGAGCAGTACTTC.

The V gene is TRBV16, the J gene TRBJ1-2; 8 bases align to TRBD1. V shed 2 bases and J 6 bases; nucleotides not matched to a gene: 11. This CDR3 contains 16 residues. The V gene's germline CDR1 is KGHSY and CDR2 FQNENV. CDR3 in amino acids: CASSQRGGAGGDGYTF. For the CDR3, the DNA is TGTGCCAGCAGCCAAAGGGGCGGAGCAGGGGGCGATGGCTACACCTTC.

The chain is built from TRBV7-8 and TRBJ1-1, with D maybe TRBD1 (6 bases). The V gene's germline CDR1 is SGHVS and CDR2 FQNEAQ. This CDR3 spans 11 amino acids. Trimming pared 6 bases from V and 6 bases from J, leaving 8 bases between. In DNA, the CDR3 is TGTGCCAGCAGGGCAGGGGCTGAAGCTTTCTTT. This translates into CASRAGAEAFF.

This clone was found a few times. The chain employs TRBV30 and TRBJ1-5; D uncertain. From germline, CDR1 is GTSNPN and CDR2 SVGIG (reference sequence). The CDR3 loop spans 14 amino acids. V lost 2 bases, J lost 1 base, and 9 bases lay in between. Written as DNA, the CDR3 is TGTGCCTGGAGTAAAGGGAGGAGCAATCAGCCCCAGCATTTT. Protein sequence: CAWSKGRSNQPQHF.

The chain employs TRBV18 and TRBJ2-2; D is undetermined. The ends were cut back, 3 bases at V and 1 base at J, with 3 bases in the middle. The V gene's germline CDR1 is KGHSH and CDR2 LQKENI. This CDR3 contains 13 residues. The CDR3, as DNA: TGTGCCAGCTCACCGCGGAACACCGGGGAGCTGTTTTTT. It codes for CASSPRNTGELFF.

The chain couples TRBV27 to TRBJ1-5; D is undetermined. Germline-derived CDR1 and CDR2 are MNHEY and SMNVEV (reference sequence). V lost 3 bases and J lost 4, with 7 bases in between. This CDR3 has 13 amino acids. CDR3 nucleotide sequence: TGTGCCAGCAGTTTGTCGGGGAATCAGCCCCAGCATTTT. Amino acids: CASSLSGNQPQHF.

This rearrangement joins TRBV28 to TRBJ2-7, with TRBD1 matching 9 bases. Germline CDR1 is MDHEN and CDR2 is SYDVKM. The CDR3 has 14 residues. J was trimmed by 4 bases and V by 6 bases; bases with no gene match: 7. CDR3 region: CASSSGTGFYEQYF. CDR3 bases: TGTGCCAGCAGCTCCGGGACAGGGTTTTACGAGCAGTACTTC.

This clone was seen only a few times. The rearrangement uses TRBV5-1 and TRBJ2-7; TRBD1 is a possible D gene (6 bases). CDR1 and CDR2 (germline): SGHRS, YFSETQ. The CDR3 totals 13 residues. V lost 4 bases and J 6 bases, leaving 14 bases between the germline ends. CDR3 protein: CASSGQTGTEQYF. For the CDR3, the DNA is TGCGCCAGCAGCGGTCAAACAGGGACCGAGCAGTACTTC. Together with reference TRBV5-1 and TRBJ2-7, the CDR3 gives the full variable domain: KAGVTQTPRYLIKTRGQQVTLSCSPISGHRSVSWYQQTPGQGLQFLFEYFSETQRNKGNFPGRFSGRQFSNSRSEMNVSTLELGDSALYLCASSGQTGTEQYFGPGTRLTVT.